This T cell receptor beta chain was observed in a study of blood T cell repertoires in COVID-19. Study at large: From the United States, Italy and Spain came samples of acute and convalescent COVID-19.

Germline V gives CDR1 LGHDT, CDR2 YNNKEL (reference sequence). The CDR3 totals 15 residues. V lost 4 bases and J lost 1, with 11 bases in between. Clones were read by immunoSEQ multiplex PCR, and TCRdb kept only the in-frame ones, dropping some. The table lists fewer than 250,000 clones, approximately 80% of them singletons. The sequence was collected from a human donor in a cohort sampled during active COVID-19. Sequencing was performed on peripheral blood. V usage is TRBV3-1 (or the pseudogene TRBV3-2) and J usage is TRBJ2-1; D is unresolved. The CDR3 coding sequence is TGTGCCAGCAGCCGTTCTCGGGTTTCCTACAATGAGCAGTTCTTC. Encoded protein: CASSRSRVSYNEQFF.